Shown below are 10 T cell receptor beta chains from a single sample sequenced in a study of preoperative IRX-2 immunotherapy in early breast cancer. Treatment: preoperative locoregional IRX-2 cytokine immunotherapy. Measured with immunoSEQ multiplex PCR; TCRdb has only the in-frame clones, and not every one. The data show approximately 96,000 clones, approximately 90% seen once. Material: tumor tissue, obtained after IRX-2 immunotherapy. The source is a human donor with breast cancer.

The CDR3 protein is CASSQGQGSEAFF. Here the CDR3 DNA reads TGTGCCAGCAGTCAAGGACAGGGATCTGAAGCTTTCTTT. The chain carries TRBV25-1 and TRBJ1-1, with 8 bases identical to TRBD1. V shed 5 bases and J 6 bases; nucleotides not matched to a gene: 5. This CDR3 comprises 13 residues. Per germline, CDR1 MGHDK and CDR2 SYGVNS.

The CDR3, as DNA: TGCGCCAGCAGTCAATCGCGGACAAGGGTAGTGATATACGAGCAGTACTTC. This codes for CASSQSRTRVVIYEQYF. The chain employs TRBV23-1 and TRBJ2-7; TRBD1 is a possible D gene (5 bases). TRBV23-1 is an ORF for which the function is uncertain. Deletions cut 0 bases from V and 4 bases from J, with 19 bases between. There are 17 residues in the CDR3.

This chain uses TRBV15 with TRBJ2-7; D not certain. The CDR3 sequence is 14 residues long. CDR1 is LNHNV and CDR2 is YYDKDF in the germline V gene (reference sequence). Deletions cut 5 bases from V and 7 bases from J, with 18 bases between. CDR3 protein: CATSEIDTLSEQYF. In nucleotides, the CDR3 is TGTGCCACCAGCGAGATCGACACCCTGAGTGAGCAGTACTTC.

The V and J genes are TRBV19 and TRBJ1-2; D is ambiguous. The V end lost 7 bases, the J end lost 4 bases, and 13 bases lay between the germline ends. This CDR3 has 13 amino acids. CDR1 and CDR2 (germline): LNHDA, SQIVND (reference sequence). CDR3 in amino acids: CASTPDPGYGYTF. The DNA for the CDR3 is TGTGCCAGTACCCCGGACCCCGGCTATGGCTACACCTTC.

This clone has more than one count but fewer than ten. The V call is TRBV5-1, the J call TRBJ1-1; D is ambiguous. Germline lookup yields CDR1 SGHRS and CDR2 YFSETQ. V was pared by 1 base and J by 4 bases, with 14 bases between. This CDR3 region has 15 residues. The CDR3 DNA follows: TGCGCCAGCAGCTTGCCCGGGCCGGAACCCACTGAAGCTTTCTTT. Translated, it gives CASSLPGPEPTEAFF.

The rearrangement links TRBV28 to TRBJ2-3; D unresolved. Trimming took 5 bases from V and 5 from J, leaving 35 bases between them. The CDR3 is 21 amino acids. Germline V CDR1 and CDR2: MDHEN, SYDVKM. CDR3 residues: CASSHRWGSTEYLTRLDTQYF. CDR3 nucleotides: TGTGCCAGCAGTCATCGTTGGGGATCCACCGAATACCTCACTCGGCTAGATACGCAGTATTTT.

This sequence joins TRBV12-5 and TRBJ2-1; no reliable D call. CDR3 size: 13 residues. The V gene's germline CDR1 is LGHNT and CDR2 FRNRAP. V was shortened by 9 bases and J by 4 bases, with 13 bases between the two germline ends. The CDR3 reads CASSQGRYNEQFF. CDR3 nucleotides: TGTGCTAGCAGCCAAGGACGGTACAATGAGCAGTTCTTC.

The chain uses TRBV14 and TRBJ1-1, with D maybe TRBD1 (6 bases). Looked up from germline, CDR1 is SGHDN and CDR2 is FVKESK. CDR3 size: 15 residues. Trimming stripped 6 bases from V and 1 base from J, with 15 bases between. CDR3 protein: CASSREGVANTEAFF. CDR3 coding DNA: TGTGCCAGCAGTCGGGAGGGGGTCGCGAACACTGAAGCTTTCTTT. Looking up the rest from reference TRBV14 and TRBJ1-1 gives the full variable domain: EAGVTQFPSHSVIEKGQTVTLRCDPISGHDNLYWYRRVMGKEIKFLLHFVKESKQDESGMPNNRFLAERTGGTYSTLKVQPAELEDSGVYFCASSREGVANTEAFFGQGTRLTVV.

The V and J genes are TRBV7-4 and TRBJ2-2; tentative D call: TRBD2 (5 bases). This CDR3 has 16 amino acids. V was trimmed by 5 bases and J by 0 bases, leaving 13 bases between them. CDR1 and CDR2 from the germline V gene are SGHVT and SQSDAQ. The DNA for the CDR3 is TGTGCCAGCAGCATCTGGGCCGGGGCGAACACCGGGGAGCTGTTTTTT. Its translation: CASSIWAGANTGELFF.

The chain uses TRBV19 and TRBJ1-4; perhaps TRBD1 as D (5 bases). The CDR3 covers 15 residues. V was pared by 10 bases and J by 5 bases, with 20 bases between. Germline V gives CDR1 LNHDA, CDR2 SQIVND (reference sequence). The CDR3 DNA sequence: TGTGCCACCCGAACTGTCGACAGTTGGAATGAAAAACTGTTTTTT. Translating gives CATRTVDSWNEKLFF.